One TCR beta chain is described in this entry. This entry belongs to a study of preoperative IRX-2 immunotherapy in early breast cancer. Treatment noted: preoperative locoregional IRX-2 cytokine immunotherapy. Using immunoSEQ multiplex PCR, the repertoire was profiled, and TCRdb retains in-frame clones only, with some absent. The sample yields some 42,000 clones, roughly four fifths seen once. Trimming stripped 3 bases from V and 5 bases from J, with 10 bases between. Germline CDR1 LNHDA, CDR2 SQIVND (reference sequence). The CDR3 covers 13 residues. The material was lymph node tissue, obtained after IRX-2 immunotherapy. The sequence derives from a human donor with breast cancer. The chain uses TRBV19 and TRBJ1-1, with D perhaps matching TRBD1 (6 bases). The CDR3 DNA is TGTGCCAGTAGTATTTCGAGGGGGACTGAAGCTTTCTTT. It is translated as CASSISRGTEAFF.